The T cell receptor (beta chain) under discussion was sequenced for a study of blood T cell repertoires in COVID-19. In the study overall: Samples came from the United States, Italy and Spain, spanning acute and convalescent COVID-19. Sample material is recorded as cDNA or gDNA derived from T cells, B-cell-depleted T cells, or PBMCs.

As processed by the authors: Nucleated cell counts were estimated from reference gene primer amplification. TCRdb keeps only in-frame clones here, not all; method: immunoSEQ multiplex PCR. That table furnishes V, J and clone size, whereas the DNA furnished D and trimming. Here the sample spans 440,000 or so clones, about nine tenths being singletons. During active infection, Seattle patients enrolled and were then monitored through disease. The specimen was peripheral blood. The sequence was obtained from a woman aged 40 to 50 with COVID-19, enrolled during active disease.

The CDR3 spells CASSPSTGSKNIQYF. CDR3 DNA sequence: TGTGCCAGCAGTCCCTCGACAGGGTCCAAAAACATTCAGTACTTC. The rearrangement links TRBV27 to TRBJ2-4; 7 nucleotides match TRBD1. This CDR3 has 15 amino acids. V lost 5 bases and J lost 2; bases outside the gene matches: 6. Germline V gene data show CDR1 as MNHEY and CDR2 as SMNVEV (reference sequence).